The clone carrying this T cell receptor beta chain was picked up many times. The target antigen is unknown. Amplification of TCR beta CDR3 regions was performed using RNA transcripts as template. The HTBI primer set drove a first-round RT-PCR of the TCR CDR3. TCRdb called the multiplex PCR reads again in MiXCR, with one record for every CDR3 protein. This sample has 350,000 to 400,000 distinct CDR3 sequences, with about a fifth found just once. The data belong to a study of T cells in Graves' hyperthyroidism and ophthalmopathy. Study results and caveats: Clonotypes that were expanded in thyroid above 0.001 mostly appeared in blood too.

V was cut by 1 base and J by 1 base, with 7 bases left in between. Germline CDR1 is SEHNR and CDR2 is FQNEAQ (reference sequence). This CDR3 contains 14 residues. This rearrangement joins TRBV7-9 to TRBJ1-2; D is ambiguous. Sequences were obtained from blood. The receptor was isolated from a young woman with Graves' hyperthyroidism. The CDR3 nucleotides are TGTGCCAGCAGCTTAGTGCCACTTAACTATGGCTACACCTTC. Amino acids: CASSLVPLNYGYTF.